These 4 T cell receptor beta chains were sequenced from one sample in a study of memory CD4+ T cells and cytomegalovirus serostatus. Clones were sequenced by immunoSEQ multiplex PCR, and TCRdb holds only the in-frame ones, with some missing. Of around 60,000 clones listed, 70% to 80% are singletons. Single viable CD3+CD4+CD8-CD45RO+ cells were sorted as the memory CD4+ T cells. The sequencing sample was made of memory CD4+ T cells from blood. The receptor set was obtained from an adult in good health and CMV-seronegative.

DNA of the CDR3: TGTGCCAGCAGTTCACATATGAACACTGAAGCTTTCTTT. It codes for CASSSHMNTEAFF. The V and J genes are TRBV28 and TRBJ1-1; no definite D call. Germline CDR1 MDHEN, CDR2 SYDVKM. This CDR3 region has 13 residues. V lost 4 bases to trimming and J lost 0 bases, with 6 bases between them.

The chain links TRBV15 to TRBJ1-2; no clear D gene. From germline, CDR1 is LNHNV and CDR2 YYDKDF (reference sequence). This CDR3 has 14 residues. Trimming removed 4 bases at V and 7 bases at J, with 16 bases between. CDR3 amino acids: CATSTDWGRGGYTF. In nucleotides, the CDR3 is TGTGCCACCAGCACAGACTGGGGTCGAGGTGGCTACACCTTC. The full variable domain, rest sourced from reference TRBV15 and TRBJ1-2, is DAMVIQNPRYQVTQFGKPVTLSCSQTLNHNVMYWYQQKSSQAPKLLFHYYDKDFNNEADTPDNFQSRRPNTSFCFLDIRSPGLGDTAMYLCATSTDWGRGGYTFGSGTRLTVV.

This clone was picked up one time. V usage is TRBV10-3 and J usage is TRBJ1-4; D is uncertain. V dropped 4 bases and J dropped 8 bases, with 8 bases sitting between them. Germline lookup yields CDR1 ENHRY and CDR2 SYGVKD. CDR3 length: 12 residues. The CDR3 loop is CAISAAEEKLFF. The CDR3, as DNA: TGTGCCATCAGTGCTGCGGAGGAAAAACTGTTTTTT.

This clone was counted a single time. The chain is built from TRBV18 and TRBJ1-1; D ambiguous. Germline V gene sequence: CDR1 KGHSH, CDR2 LQKENI. Trimming pared 3 bases from V and 1 base from J, leaving 12 bases between. The length of the CDR3 is 15 residues. Written as DNA, the CDR3 is TGTGCCAGCTCACCTGCCGTAGGACGGAACACTGAAGCTTTCTTT. Protein sequence: CASSPAVGRNTEAFF. The complete variable domain, with remaining parts taken from reference TRBV18 and TRBJ1-1, reads NAGVMQNPRHLVRRRGQEARLRCSPMKGHSHVYWYRQLPEEGLKFMVYLQKENIIDESGMPKERFSAEFPKEGPSILRIQQVVRGDSAAYFCASSPAVGRNTEAFFGQGTRLTVV.